The TCR beta chain under discussion was sequenced for a study of T cell repertoires in cytomegalovirus infection. The trim removed 5 bases at V and 5 bases at J, leaving 6 bases unmatched. The CDR3 sequence is 16 residues long. Germline V gives CDR1 SGHTA, CDR2 FQGNSA. Note on this clonotype: Its specificity is unknown.

Whole-study results and caveats: Clonotypes of TCR beta that were HLA-C-restricted and CMV-specific dominated the ex vivo response.

Each CDR3 protein is one row after TCRdb ran MiXCR on the reads. Of hundreds of thousands of distinct CDR3 sequences in the sample, roughly 28% were seen once. This TCR derives from a human donor in good health (CMV status not recorded). Some clones in this sample may be carry-over from other donors' samples. V and J are TRBV7-2 and TRBJ2-1, with 13 nucleotides matching TRBD2. The sample in question was cultured PBMCs, obtained from culture after CMV antigen stimulation. DNA for the CDR3: TGTGCCAGCAGCCGTACTAGCGGGAGGGGCGACAATGAGCAGTTCTTC. This codes for CASSRTSGRGDNEQFF.